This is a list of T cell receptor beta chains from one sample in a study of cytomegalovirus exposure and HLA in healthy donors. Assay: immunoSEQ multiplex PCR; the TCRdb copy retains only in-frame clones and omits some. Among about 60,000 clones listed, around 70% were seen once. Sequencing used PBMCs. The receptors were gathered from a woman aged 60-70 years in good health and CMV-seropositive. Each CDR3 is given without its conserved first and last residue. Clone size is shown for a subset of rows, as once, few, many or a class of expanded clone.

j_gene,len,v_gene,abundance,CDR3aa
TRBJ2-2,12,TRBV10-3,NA,AISDLAGAGELF
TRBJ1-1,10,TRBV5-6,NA,ASSLDRGEAF
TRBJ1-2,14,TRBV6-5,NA,ASSLQGQGHNYGYT
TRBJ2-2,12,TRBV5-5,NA,ASSQTGNTGELF
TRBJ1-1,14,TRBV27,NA,ASSLRQGLGYTEAF
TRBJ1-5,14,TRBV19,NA,ASSMTRGGYDQPQH
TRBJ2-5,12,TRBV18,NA,ASSPIDSQETQY
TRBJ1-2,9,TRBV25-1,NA,ASSGYGHNS
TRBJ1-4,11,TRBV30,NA,AWSASSEEKLF
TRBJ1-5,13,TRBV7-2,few,ASSQGQGLGQPQH
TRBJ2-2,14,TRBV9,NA,ASSVTSGGASGELF
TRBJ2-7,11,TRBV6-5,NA,ASSTGVTYEQY
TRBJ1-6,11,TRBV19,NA,ASSDRGNSPLH
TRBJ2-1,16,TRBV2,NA,ASRHGRLAGGRWDEQF
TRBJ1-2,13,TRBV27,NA,ASSFDRGDSDGYT
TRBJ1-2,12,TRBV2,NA,AGASGTGSSGYT
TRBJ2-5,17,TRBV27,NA,ASSPFPAVKRGAQETQY
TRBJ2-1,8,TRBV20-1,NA,SASSNEQF
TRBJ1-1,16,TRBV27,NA,ASSLRVLGASGQLEAF
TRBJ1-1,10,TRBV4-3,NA,ASSQVAGVAF
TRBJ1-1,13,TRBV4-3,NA,ASSQEVRGLGIAF
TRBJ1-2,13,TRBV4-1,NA,ASSQINGEGYGYT
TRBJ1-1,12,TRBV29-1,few,SVEDPEGITEAF
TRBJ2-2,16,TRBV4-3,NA,ASSRRDRGSANTGELF
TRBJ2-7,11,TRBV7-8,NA,ASRGRGSYEQY
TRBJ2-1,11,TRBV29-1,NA,SVVGTVYNEQF
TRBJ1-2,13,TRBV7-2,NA,ASSRSWKEAYGYT
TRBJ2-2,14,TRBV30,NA,AWRDPDRGRTGELF
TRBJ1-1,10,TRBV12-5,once,ASGRQGTEAF
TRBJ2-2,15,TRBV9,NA,APPEASGGAGTGELF
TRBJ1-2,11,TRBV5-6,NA,ASSLARESGYT
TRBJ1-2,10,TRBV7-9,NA,SSSLDSYGYT
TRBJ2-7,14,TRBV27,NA,ASSLSGQGRSYEQY
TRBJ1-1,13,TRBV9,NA,ASSVGGHYDTEAF
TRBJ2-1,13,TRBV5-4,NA,ASSLAPTGNNEQF
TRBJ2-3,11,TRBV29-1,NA,SVEGQGTDTQY
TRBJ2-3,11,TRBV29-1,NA,SVQGASADTQY
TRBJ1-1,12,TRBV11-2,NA,ASSLTRANTEAF
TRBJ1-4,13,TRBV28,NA,ASSKTGTRHEKLF